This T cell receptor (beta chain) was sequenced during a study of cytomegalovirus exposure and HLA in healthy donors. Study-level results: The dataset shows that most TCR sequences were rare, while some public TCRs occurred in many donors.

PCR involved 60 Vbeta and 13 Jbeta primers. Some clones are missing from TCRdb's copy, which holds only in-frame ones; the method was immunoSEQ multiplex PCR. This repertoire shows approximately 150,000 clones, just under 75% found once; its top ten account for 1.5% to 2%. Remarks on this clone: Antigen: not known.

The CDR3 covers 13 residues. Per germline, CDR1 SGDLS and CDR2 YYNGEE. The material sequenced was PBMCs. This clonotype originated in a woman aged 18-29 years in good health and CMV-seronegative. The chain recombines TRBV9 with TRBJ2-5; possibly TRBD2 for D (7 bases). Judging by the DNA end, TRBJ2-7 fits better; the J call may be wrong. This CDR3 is CASSRGGGYEQYF. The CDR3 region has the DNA TGTGCCAGCAGCCGGGGAGGGGGGTACGAGCAGTACTTC.